The 25 T cell receptor beta chains reported below all come from one sample, sequenced in a study of shared clonotypes between healthy human individuals. Data came from immunoSEQ multiplex PCR; TCRdb stores just in-frame clones and leaves some out. Among 550,000 to 850,000 clones listed, about 74% were seen once. The sequenced material came from memory CD4+ T cells sorted from blood. The sample's subset: CD45RA-negative fraction. All receptors come from a woman aged 30 to 39 in good health.

The chain is built from TRBV7-9 and TRBJ2-1; TRBD2 agrees at 7 bases. Trimming at V came to 5 bases and at J to 9 bases, leaving 10 bases not matched to a gene. CDR1 SEHNR and CDR2 FQNEAQ come from the germline V gene (reference sequence). There are 14 residues in the CDR3. CDR3 loop: CASSREAGVSEQFF. Written as DNA, the CDR3 is TGTGCCAGCAGCAGAGAGGCGGGAGTCAGTGAGCAGTTCTTC.

As concerns this clone: Other nucleotide sequences in the sample specify the same CDR3. The rearrangement joins TRBV2 to TRBJ2-1; D might be TRBD1 (5 bases). The length of the CDR3 is 14 residues. V was shortened by 2 bases and J by 7 bases, with 12 bases between the two germline ends. Germline V gene sequence: CDR1 SNHLY, CDR2 FYNNEI. In nucleotides, the CDR3 is TGTGCCAGCAGTGAACGATCAGGGATGAATGAGCAGTTCTTC. Amino acids: CASSERSGMNEQFF. Full variable domain (missing parts from reference TRBV2 and TRBJ2-1): EPEVTQTPSHQVTQMGQEVILRCVPISNHLYFYWYRQILGQKVEFLVSFYNNEISEKSEIFDDQFSVERPDGSNFTLKIRSTKLEDSAMYFCASSERSGMNEQFFGPGTRLTVL.

The rearrangement links TRBV6-5 to TRBJ2-2; tentatively, D is TRBD1 (6 bases). Germline V gene data show CDR1 as MNHEY and CDR2 as SVGAGI. The CDR3 covers 14 residues. Trimming left V 6 bases short and J 2 bases short, with 10 bases between. The CDR3 DNA sequence: TGTGCCAGCAGCCGGGACATTAACACCGGGGAGCTGTTTTTT. Translation: CASSRDINTGELFF.

The J gene is TRBJ2-1, the V gene TRBV15; D may be TRBD2 (5 bases). Trimming took off 7 bases at V and 4 bases at J, with 14 bases between the two ends. Germline V gene lookup returns CDR1 LNHNV and CDR2 YYDKDF (reference sequence). CDR3 size: 14 residues. The CDR3 nucleotides read TGTGCCACCAATGATGGCGGGTCTTACAATGAGCAGTTCTTC. This encodes CATNDGGSYNEQFF. Combining the CDR3 with reference TRBV15 and TRBJ2-1 gives the whole variable domain DAMVIQNPRYQVTQFGKPVTLSCSQTLNHNVMYWYQQKSSQAPKLLFHYYDKDFNNEADTPDNFQSRRPNTSFCFLDIRSPGLGDTAMYLCATNDGGSYNEQFFGPGTRLTVL.

The genes are TRBV6-1 and TRBJ2-3; D remains unclear. Germline CDR1 MNHNS, CDR2 SASEGT. V was trimmed by 3 bases and J by 0 bases, leaving 13 bases between them. The CDR3 totals 16 residues. The CDR3 region is CASSDTGLTSTDTQYF. In DNA, the CDR3 is TGTGCCAGCAGTGATACGGGTCTTACTAGCACAGATACGCAGTATTTT.

The chain links TRBV4-1 to TRBJ1-2; 8 bases match TRBD1. V trimming: 3 bases; J trimming: 0 bases; junction bases outside the gene matches: 6. The length of the CDR3 is 16 residues. Germline loops: CDR1 MGHRA, CDR2 YSYEKL. The CDR3 DNA reads TGCGCCAGCAGCCAGGCCCTGACAGGGGCTAACTATGGCTACACCTTC. Its protein product is CASSQALTGANYGYTF.

This clone was seen once. The chain is built from TRBV5-1 and TRBJ2-3; D remains ambiguous. The CDR3 length is 13 residues. V was cut by 5 bases and J by 0 bases, with 7 bases left in between. Looked up from germline, CDR1 is SGHRS and CDR2 is YFSETQ. CDR3 in DNA: TGCGCCAGCAGTTTCCCTAGCACAGATACGCAGTATTTT. It codes for CASSFPSTDTQYF.

This chain connects TRBV29-1 to TRBJ2-7; D not certain. CDR1 is SQVTM and CDR2 is ANQGSEA in the germline V gene. This CDR3 comprises 12 residues. V lost 4 bases and J lost 0, with 7 bases in between. The CDR3 loop reads CSVVKSSYEQYF. The CDR3, as DNA: TGCAGCGTTGTGAAAAGCTCCTACGAGCAGTACTTC.

The rearrangement joins TRBV19 to TRBJ1-1; possible D gene TRBD1, 6 bases. Germline CDR1 and CDR2: LNHDA and SQIVND (reference sequence). The CDR3 sequence is 16 residues long. Between the trimmed V and J ends, which lost 4 bases and 0 bases, there was a span of 15 bases. In DNA, the CDR3 is TGTGCCAGTAGTACACAGGGTGGGGACATGAACACTGAAGCTTTCTTT. Translated: CASSTQGGDMNTEAFF.

The genes are TRBV15 and TRBJ1-2; D uncertain. V was pared by 8 bases and J by 7 bases, with 17 bases between. CDR1 and CDR2 from the germline V gene are LNHNV and YYDKDF (reference sequence). The CDR3 covers 13 residues. The CDR3 DNA follows: TGTGCCACCTCCCCCAGTGCGGGCTTTGGCTACACCTTC. This gives the protein CATSPSAGFGYTF.

This clone was observed once. V and J are TRBV29-1 and TRBJ2-7; D possibly corresponds to TRBD1 (6 bases). The V gene's germline CDR1 is SQVTM and CDR2 ANQGSEA. The CDR3 is 13 amino acids. V shed 4 bases and J shed 3 bases, with 13 bases lying between them. The CDR3 coding sequence is TGCAGCGTTGGGAAAGAGGGACACTACGAGCAGTACTTC. It encodes CSVGKEGHYEQYF.

The chain combines TRBV6-5 with TRBJ2-2; TRBD2 agrees at 9 bases. Trimming took 6 bases from V and 4 from J; bases not matched to a gene: 6. This CDR3 contains 15 residues. CDR1 and CDR2 (germline): MNHEY, SVGAGI. Here the CDR3 DNA reads TGTGCCAGCAGAAGTAGGCGGGAGGGCACCGGGGAGCTGTTTTTT. Protein product: CASRSRREGTGELFF.

This clone was counted a few times. V is TRBV5-8 and J is TRBJ2-6; 9 nucleotides agree with TRBD2. Looked up from germline, CDR1 is SGHTS and CDR2 is YDEGEE. With 0 bases clipped from V and 2 bases from J, the junction kept 9 bases outside the gene matches. The CDR3 covers 19 residues. The CDR3 nucleotides are TGTGCCAGCAGCTTGGTGCAGGGGCTAGCGGGAACTGGGGCCAACGTCCTGACTTTC. It is translated as CASSLVQGLAGTGANVLTF.

The chain recombines TRBV28 with TRBJ1-1; 7 positions agree with TRBD1. This CDR3 contains 14 residues. Trimming took 2 bases from V and 5 from J; bases not matched to a gene: 5. Germline loops: CDR1 MDHEN, CDR2 SYDVKM. In nucleotides, the CDR3 is TGTGCCAGCAGTTTAACGGGACAGCTGACTGAAGCTTTCTTT. This sequence encodes CASSLTGQLTEAFF.

The chain uses TRBV5-6 and TRBJ1-4, with 8 bases matching TRBD1. The CDR3 loop spans 13 amino acids. Germline V gene data show CDR1 as SGHDT and CDR2 as YYEEEE. J lost 8 bases, V lost 4 bases, and 4 bases had no gene match. The CDR3 DNA is TGTGCCAGCAGCATGACAGGGGTCGAAAAACTGTTTTTT. Translated, it gives CASSMTGVEKLFF.

This chain links TRBV5-5 with TRBJ1-1; D not certain. CDR3 length equals 15 residues. From germline, CDR1 is SGHKS and CDR2 YYEKEE (reference sequence). Deletions cut 0 bases from V and 4 bases from J, with 13 bases between. CDR3 sequence: CASSLAVGGITEAFF. CDR3 DNA: TGTGCCAGCAGCTTGGCGGTGGGTGGGATCACTGAAGCTTTCTTT.

The rearrangement links TRBV5-4 to TRBJ1-1; 8 bases are a match to TRBD1. The CDR3 has 15 amino acids. The germline V gene has CDR1 SGHNT and CDR2 YYREEE (reference sequence). The V and J ends lost 4 bases and 2 bases, in that order; junction bases with no gene match: 7. The CDR3 protein is CASSTGQGLNTEAFF. DNA for the CDR3: TGTGCCAGCAGCACCGGACAGGGCTTAAACACTGAAGCTTTCTTT.

The chain joins TRBV27 to TRBJ2-7, with no clear D. CDR1 and CDR2 from the germline V gene are MNHEY and SMNVEV (reference sequence). The ends were cut back, 2 bases at V and 2 bases at J, with 10 bases in the middle. The CDR3 consists of 14 residues. CDR3 loop: CASSLNPGPYEQYF. The CDR3 nucleotides are TGTGCCAGCAGTTTAAATCCAGGCCCCTACGAGCAGTACTTC.

The chain is built from TRBV7-8 and TRBJ2-7; 10 bases are shared with TRBD1. Trimming removed 4 bases from V and 4 bases from J; junction bases left unmatched: 4. The CDR3 sequence is 14 residues long. From germline, CDR1 is SGHVS and CDR2 FQNEAQ. The CDR3 region has the DNA TGTGCCAGCAGCTACGGGGACAGGGGATACGAGCAGTACTTC. Protein: CASSYGDRGYEQYF.

The J gene is TRBJ2-5, the V gene TRBV19, with 9 bases fitting TRBD1. Germline trimming cut 5 bases from V and 4 bases from J; bases unmatched to any gene: 8. The CDR3 loop spans 15 amino acids. From germline, CDR1 is LNHDA and CDR2 SQIVND (reference sequence). The CDR3 loop is CASSPGQGFVETQYF. DNA for the CDR3: TGTGCCAGTAGTCCCGGACAGGGGTTCGTAGAGACCCAGTACTTC.

This sequence joins TRBV15 and TRBJ2-5; 9 nucleotides line up with TRBD2. The CDR3 contains 16 residues. Germline lookup yields CDR1 LNHNV and CDR2 YYDKDF (reference sequence). After removal of 1 base from V and 1 base from J, the junction contained 4 bases not matched to a gene. The CDR3 region is CATSRVPSGVQETQYF. The CDR3 bases are TGTGCCACCAGCAGAGTGCCTAGCGGGGTCCAAGAGACCCAGTACTTC.

This clone was detected many times. J is TRBJ2-7 and V is TRBV14; the D gene is possibly TRBD1 (7 bases). Trimming removed 4 bases from V and 6 bases from J, with 16 bases in between. CDR1 and CDR2 (germline): SGHDN, FVKESK. The CDR3 sequence is 14 residues long. The CDR3 here is CASSLRGVQFEQYF. CDR3 nucleotides: TGTGCCAGCAGCCTCAGGGGGGTTCAGTTCGAGCAGTACTTC.

This clone occurred many times. V is TRBV4-1 and J is TRBJ1-2, with D perhaps matching TRBD1 (5 bases). V gave up 2 bases and J gave up 6 bases, with 22 bases separating them. This CDR3 spans 17 amino acids. CDR1 and CDR2 (germline): MGHRA, YSYEKL. CDR3 coding DNA: TGCGCCAGCAGCCAAAGACCGTTACAGGACCTGAGGGATGGCTACACCTTC. Residues: CASSQRPLQDLRDGYTF.

This clone was counted a few times. The chain recombines TRBV28 with TRBJ1-5, with D hard to call. This CDR3 is built from 14 residues. Germline V gene sequence: CDR1 MDHEN, CDR2 SYDVKM. Trimming cost V 3 bases and J 5 bases, with 11 bases left between them. The CDR3 DNA is TGTGCCAGCAGTTTGTCCAGCCCTTATCAGCCCCAGCATTTT. Translating gives CASSLSSPYQPQHF.

This clone was observed a handful of times. As DNA, the CDR3 is TGTGCCAGCAGTTATCATGCCGTCTACGAGCAGTACTTC. Its protein is CASSYHAVYEQYF. The genes are TRBV14 and TRBJ2-7; D gene uncertain. Germline CDR1 reads SGHDN; CDR2 reads FVKESK. This CDR3 spans 13 amino acids. V lost 6 bases and J 3 bases, leaving 12 bases between the germline ends.